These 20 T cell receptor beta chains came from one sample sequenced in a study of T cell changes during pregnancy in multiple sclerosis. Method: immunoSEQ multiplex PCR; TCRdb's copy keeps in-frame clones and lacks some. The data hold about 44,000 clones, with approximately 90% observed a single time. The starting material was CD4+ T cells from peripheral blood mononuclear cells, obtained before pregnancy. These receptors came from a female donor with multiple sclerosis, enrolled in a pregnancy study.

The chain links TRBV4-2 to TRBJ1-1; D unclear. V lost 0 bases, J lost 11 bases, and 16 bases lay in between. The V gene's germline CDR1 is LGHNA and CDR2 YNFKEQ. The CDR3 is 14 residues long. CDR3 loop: CASSQDASVEIAFF. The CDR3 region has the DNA TGTGCCAGCAGCCAAGATGCTTCGGTCGAAATCGCTTTCTTT.

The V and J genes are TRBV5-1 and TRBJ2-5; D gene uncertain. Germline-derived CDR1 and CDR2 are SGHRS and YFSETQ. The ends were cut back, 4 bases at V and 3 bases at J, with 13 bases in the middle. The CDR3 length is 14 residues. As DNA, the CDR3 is TGCGCCAGCAGCCGCGAATGGGCCAAAGAGACCCAGTACTTC. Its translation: CASSREWAKETQYF. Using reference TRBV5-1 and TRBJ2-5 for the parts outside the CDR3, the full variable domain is KAGVTQTPRYLIKTRGQQVTLSCSPISGHRSVSWYQQTPGQGLQFLFEYFSETQRNKGNFPGRFSGRQFSNSRSEMNVSTLELGDSALYLCASSREWAKETQYFGPGTRLLVL.

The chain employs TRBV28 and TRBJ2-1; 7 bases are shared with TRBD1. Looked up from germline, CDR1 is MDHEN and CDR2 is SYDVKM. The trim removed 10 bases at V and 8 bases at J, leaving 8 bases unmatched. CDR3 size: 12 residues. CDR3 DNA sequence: TGTGCCATCATGACAGGGTGGGATGAGCAGTTCTTC. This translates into CAIMTGWDEQFF.

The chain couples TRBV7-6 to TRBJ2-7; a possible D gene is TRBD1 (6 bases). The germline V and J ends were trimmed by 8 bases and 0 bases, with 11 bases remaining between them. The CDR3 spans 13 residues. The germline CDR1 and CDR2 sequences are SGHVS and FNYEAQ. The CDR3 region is CASSRGFSYEQYF. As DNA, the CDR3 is TGTGCCAGCTCAAGGGGGTTCTCCTACGAGCAGTACTTC.

Here the CDR3 reads CASSYSRQKNTEAFF. The CDR3 DNA is TGTGCCAGCAGTTACTCGAGACAGAAGAACACTGAAGCTTTCTTT. The chain is built from TRBV6-5 and TRBJ1-1; tentative D call: TRBD1 (5 bases). Germline V CDR1 and CDR2: MNHEY, SVGAGI. V dropped 0 bases and J dropped 1 base, with 9 bases sitting between them. The CDR3 sequence is 15 residues long.

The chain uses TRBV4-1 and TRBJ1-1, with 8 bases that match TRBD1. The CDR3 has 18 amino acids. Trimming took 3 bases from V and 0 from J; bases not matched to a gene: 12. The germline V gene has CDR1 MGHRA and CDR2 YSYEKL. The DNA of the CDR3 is TGCGCCAGCAGCCAGGGGGGTGCCAGGGGGCTTCTGAACACTGAAGCTTTCTTT. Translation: CASSQGGARGLLNTEAFF.

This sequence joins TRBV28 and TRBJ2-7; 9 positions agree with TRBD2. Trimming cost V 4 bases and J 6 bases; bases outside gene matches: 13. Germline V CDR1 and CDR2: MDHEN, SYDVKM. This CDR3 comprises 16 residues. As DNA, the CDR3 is TGTGCCAGCAGTTCGCCCGAAGGACTAGCGACTACCGAGCAGTACTTC. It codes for CASSSPEGLATTEQYF.

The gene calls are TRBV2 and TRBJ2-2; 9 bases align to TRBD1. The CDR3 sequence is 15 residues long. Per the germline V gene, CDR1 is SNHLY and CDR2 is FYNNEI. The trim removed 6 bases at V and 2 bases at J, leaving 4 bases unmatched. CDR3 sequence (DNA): TGTGCCAGCAGGGGGACAGGGAGAAACACCGGGGAGCTGTTTTTT. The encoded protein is CASRGTGRNTGELFF.

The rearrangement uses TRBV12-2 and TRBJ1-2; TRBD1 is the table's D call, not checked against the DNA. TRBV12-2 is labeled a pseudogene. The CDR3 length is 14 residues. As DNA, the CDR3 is TGTGCAAGTCGCTTAACCCAGGGCAACTATGGCTACACCTTC. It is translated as CASRLTQGNYGYTF.

The CDR3 bases are TGTGCCAGCAGTGAACTCCTGTATGGCTACACCTTC. It encodes CASSELLYGYTF. The chain recombines TRBV6-1 with TRBJ1-2, with D unresolved. V shed 2 bases and J shed 5 bases, with 6 bases lying between them. The CDR3 is made up of 12 amino acids. Germline lookup yields CDR1 MNHNS and CDR2 SASEGT.

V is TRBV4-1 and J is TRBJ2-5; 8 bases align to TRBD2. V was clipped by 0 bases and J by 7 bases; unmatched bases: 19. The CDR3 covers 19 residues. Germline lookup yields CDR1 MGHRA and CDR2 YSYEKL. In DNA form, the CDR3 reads TGCGCCAGCAGCCAAGATCGCGGGGGGACGAGCCCCATCCCATGGACCCAGTACTTC. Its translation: CASSQDRGGTSPIPWTQYF.

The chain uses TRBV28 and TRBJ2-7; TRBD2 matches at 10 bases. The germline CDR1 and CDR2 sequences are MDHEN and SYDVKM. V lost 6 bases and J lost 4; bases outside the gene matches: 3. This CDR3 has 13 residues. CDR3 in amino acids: CASRSGLAYEQYF. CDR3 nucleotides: TGTGCCAGCAGATCGGGACTAGCGTACGAGCAGTACTTC.

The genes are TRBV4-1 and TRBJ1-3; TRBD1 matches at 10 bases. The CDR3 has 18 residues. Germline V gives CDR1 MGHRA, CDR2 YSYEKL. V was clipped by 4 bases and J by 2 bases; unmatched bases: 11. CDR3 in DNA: TGCGCCAGCAGCCCCTCCGGGGGAGGGACAGGGGCTGGAAACACCATATATTTT. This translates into CASSPSGGGTGAGNTIYF.

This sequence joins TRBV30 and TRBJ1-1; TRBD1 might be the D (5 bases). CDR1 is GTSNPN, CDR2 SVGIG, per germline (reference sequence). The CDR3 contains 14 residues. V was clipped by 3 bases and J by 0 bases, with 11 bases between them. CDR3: CAWRKRGLNTEAFF. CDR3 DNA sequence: TGTGCCTGGAGAAAAAGGGGATTGAACACTGAAGCTTTCTTT.

CDR3 sequence (DNA): TGTGCCAGCAGTGAAGAGGGAGCTGGGGAACTGTTTTTT. Translation: CASSEEGAGELFF. V usage is TRBV2 and J usage is TRBJ1-4; D gene unclear. CDR3 length: 13 residues. The germline V and J ends were trimmed by 1 base and 12 bases, with 12 bases remaining between them. Germline CDR1 reads SNHLY; CDR2 reads FYNNEI.

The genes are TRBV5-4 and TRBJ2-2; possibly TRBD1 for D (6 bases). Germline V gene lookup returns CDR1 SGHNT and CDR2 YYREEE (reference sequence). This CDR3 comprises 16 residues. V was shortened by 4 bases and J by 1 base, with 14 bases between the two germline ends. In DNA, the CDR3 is TGTGCCAGCAGCAGGAGATCAGGGGAGAACACCGGGGAGCTGTTTTTT. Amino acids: CASSRRSGENTGELFF.

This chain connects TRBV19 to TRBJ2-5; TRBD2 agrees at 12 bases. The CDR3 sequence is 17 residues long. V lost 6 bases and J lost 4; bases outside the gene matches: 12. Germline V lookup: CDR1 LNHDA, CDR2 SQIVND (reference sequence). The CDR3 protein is CASSTLAGGLGGETQYF. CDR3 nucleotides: TGTGCCAGTAGCACCCTAGCGGGGGGGCTGGGGGGAGAGACCCAGTACTTC.

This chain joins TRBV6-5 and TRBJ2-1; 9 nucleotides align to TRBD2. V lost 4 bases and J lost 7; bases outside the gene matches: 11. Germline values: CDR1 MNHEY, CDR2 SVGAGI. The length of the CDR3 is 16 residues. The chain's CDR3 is CASSFSSGRKGNEQFF. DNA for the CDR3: TGTGCCAGCAGTTTCTCAAGCGGGAGGAAGGGGAATGAGCAGTTCTTC.

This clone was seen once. CDR3 sequence: CASSPPPGQNQPQHF. The CDR3 DNA reads as TGTGCCAGCAGTCCCCCCCCGGGACAGAATCAGCCCCAGCATTTT. The gene calls are TRBV28 and TRBJ1-5; 7 nucleotides match TRBD1. The V gene's germline CDR1 is MDHEN and CDR2 SYDVKM. This CDR3 contains 15 residues. V trimming: 5 bases; J trimming: 4 bases; junction bases outside the gene matches: 8.

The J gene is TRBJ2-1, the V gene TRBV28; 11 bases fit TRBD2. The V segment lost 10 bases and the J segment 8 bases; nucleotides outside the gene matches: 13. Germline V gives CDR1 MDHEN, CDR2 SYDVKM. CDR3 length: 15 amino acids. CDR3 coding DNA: TGTGCCATCTCTGGTAGCGGGAGGGCCTTAGATGAGCAGTTCTTC. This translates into CAISGSGRALDEQFF.